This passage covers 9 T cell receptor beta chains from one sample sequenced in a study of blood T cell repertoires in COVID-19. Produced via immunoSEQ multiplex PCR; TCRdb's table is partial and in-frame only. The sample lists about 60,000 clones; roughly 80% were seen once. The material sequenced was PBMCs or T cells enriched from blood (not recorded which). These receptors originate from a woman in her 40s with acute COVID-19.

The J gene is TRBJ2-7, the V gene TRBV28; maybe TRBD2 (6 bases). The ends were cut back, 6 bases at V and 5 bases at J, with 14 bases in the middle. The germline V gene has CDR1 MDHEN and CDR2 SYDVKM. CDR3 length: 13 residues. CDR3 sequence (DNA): TGTGCCAGCAGACCCGGGACTTCCCACGAGCAGTACTTC. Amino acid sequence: CASRPGTSHEQYF.

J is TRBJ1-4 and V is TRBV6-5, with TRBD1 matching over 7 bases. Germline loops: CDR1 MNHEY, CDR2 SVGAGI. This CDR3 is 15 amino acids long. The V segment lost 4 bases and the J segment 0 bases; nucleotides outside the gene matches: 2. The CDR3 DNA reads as TGTGCCAGCAGTTCCAGGGGGGCAACTAATGAAAAACTGTTTTTT. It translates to CASSSRGATNEKLFF.

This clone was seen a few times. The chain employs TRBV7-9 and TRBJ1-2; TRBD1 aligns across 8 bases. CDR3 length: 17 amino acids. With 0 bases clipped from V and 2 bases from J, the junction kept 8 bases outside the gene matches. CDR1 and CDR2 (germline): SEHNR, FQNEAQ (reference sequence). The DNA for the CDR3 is TGTGCCAGCAGCTTAGCTTCGGACAGGGCACGCAACTATGGCTACACCTTC. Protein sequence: CASSLASDRARNYGYTF.

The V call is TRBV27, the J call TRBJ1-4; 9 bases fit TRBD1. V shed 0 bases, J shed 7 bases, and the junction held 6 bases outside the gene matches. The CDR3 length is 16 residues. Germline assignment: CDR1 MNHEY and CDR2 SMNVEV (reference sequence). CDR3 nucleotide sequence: TGTGCCAGCAGTTTATCGGGGACAGGGTGGGGTGAAAAACTGTTTTTT. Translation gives CASSLSGTGWGEKLFF.

Written as DNA, the CDR3 is TGTGCCAGCTCACCCGGACTAGATTCCTACGAGCAGTACTTC. Its protein is CASSPGLDSYEQYF. V usage is TRBV18 and J usage is TRBJ2-7, with TRBD2 matching over 7 bases. CDR3 size: 14 residues. The germline V gene has CDR1 KGHSH and CDR2 LQKENI. J gave up 1 base and V 3 bases, and 3 bases lay outside the gene matches.

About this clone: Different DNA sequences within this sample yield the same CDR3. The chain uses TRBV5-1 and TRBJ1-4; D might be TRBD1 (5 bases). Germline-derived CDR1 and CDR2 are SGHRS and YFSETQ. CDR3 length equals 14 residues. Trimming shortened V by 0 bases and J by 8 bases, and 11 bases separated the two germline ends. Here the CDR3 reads CASSLEGEGEKLFF. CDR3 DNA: TGCGCCAGCAGCTTGGAAGGGGAGGGAGAAAAACTGTTTTTT.

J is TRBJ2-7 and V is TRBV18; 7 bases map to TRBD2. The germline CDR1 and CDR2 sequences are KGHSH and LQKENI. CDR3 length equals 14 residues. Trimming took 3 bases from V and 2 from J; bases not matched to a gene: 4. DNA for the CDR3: TGTGCCAGCTCACCGGGAGGGAGCACCTACGAGCAGTACGTC. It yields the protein CASSPGGSTYEQYV.

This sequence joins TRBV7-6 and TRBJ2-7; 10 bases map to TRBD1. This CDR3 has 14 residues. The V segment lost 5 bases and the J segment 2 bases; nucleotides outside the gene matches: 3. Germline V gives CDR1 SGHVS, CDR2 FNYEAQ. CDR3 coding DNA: TGTGCCAGCAGCATCGGGACAGGGGCCTACGAGCAGTACTTC. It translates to CASSIGTGAYEQYF.

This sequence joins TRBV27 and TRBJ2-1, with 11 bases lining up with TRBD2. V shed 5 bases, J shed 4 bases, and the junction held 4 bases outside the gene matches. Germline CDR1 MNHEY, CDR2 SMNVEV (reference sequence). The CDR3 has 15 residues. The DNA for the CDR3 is TGTGCCAGCAGTAATGGGACTAGCGGATACAATGAGCAGTTCTTC. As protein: CASSNGTSGYNEQFF.